These T cell receptor beta chains were read from a single sample in a study of blood T cell repertoires in COVID-19. The repertoire was sequenced with immunoSEQ multiplex PCR; TCRdb's copy has only in-frame clones and lacks some. Found here are roughly 110,000 clones, 75% to 90% of them singletons; the top ten hold 6.5% to 10%. The sequencing sample was made of peripheral blood. These receptors all stem from a man aged 65-85 years with acute or convalescent COVID-19. Both conserved end residues are part of each CDR3. The D gene is left open where the match is weak. Not every row has a clone size; where given, it reads once, few, many or a size class.

clone_size	d_call	v_call	j_call	cdr3_aa	cdr3_nt
-	-	TRBV10-3	TRBJ1-4	CAISATGDEKLFF	TGTGCCATCAGTGCTACAGGTGATGAAAAACTGTTTTTT
-	TRBD2	TRBV2	TRBJ2-1	CASNEWIGRGNEQFF	TGTGCCAGCAATGAATGGATCGGGAGGGGAAATGAGCAGTTCTTC
-	-	TRBV6-5	TRBJ1-2	CASSYSAGIGYTF	TGTGCCAGCAGTTACTCAGCAGGGATAGGCTACACCTTC
-	-	TRBV3-1/TRBV3-2	TRBJ2-7	CASSQSHEQYF	TGTGCCAGCAGCCAAAGCCACGAGCAGTACTTC
-	TRBD1	TRBV7-9	TRBJ2-2	CASSLGQGASGELFF	TGTGCCAGCAGCTTAGGACAGGGGGCGTCCGGGGAGCTGTTTTTT
-	TRBD1	TRBV15	TRBJ2-1	CATSREGFRTGWRNEQFF	TGTGCCACCAGCAGAGAGGGGTTTAGGACAGGGTGGAGGAATGAGCAGTTCTTC
-	TRBD2	TRBV28	TRBJ2-7	CASSRPSGRTYEQYF	TGTGCCAGCAGCCGACCTAGCGGGAGGACCTACGAGCAGTACTTC
-	-	TRBV5-1	TRBJ2-2	CASSLQQGGTGELFF	TGCGCCAGCAGCTTGCAACAGGGTGGAACCGGGGAGCTGTTTTTT
-	-	TRBV5-6	TRBJ1-1	CASSLYRVNTEAFF	TGTGCCAGCAGCTTGTACAGGGTGAACACTGAAGCTTTCTTT
-	TRBD2	TRBV5-1	TRBJ2-1	CASSPRTSGGASNNEQFF	TGCGCCAGCAGCCCTCGGACTAGCGGGGGGGCCAGTAACAATGAGCAGTTCTTC
-	TRBD1	TRBV7-3	TRBJ1-3	CASSSSGQGNTIYF	TGTGCCAGCAGCTCATCGGGACAGGGAAACACCATATATTTT
-	-	TRBV20-1	TRBJ1-1	CSARSLAEAFF	TGCAGTGCTAGGAGTTTGGCTGAAGCTTTCTTT
-	TRBD1	TRBV6-6	TRBJ1-2	CASSEFQGDYGYTF	TGTGCCAGCAGTGAGTTCCAGGGGGACTATGGCTACACCTTC
few	TRBD1	TRBV10-3	TRBJ1-2	CAISLTGGNYGYTF	TGTGCCATCAGTTTGACAGGGGGAAACTATGGCTACACCTTC
-	-	TRBV7-2	TRBJ1-2	CASSLVGGRRANYGYTF	TGTGCCAGCAGCTTAGTCGGCGGCCGGAGGGCTAACTATGGCTACACCTTC
-	-	TRBV7-3	TRBJ2-3	CASSSNPGLRALTDTQYF	TGTGCCAGCAGCTCCAACCCCGGACTGAGGGCCCTCACAGATACGCAGTATTTT
once	TRBD1	TRBV7-3	TRBJ2-1	CASSSYRGADEQFF	TGTGCCAGCAGCTCGTACAGGGGGGCCGATGAGCAGTTCTTC
-	-	TRBV11-3	TRBJ2-1	CASSLRAGQGQFF	TGTGCCAGCAGCTTAAGGGCGGGGCAGGGGCAGTTCTTC
-	TRBD1	TRBV10-3	TRBJ2-6	CATVPDRVSGANVLTF	TGTGCCACCGTCCCCGACAGGGTGTCTGGGGCCAACGTCCTGACTTTC
-	TRBD2	TRBV2	TRBJ2-2	CASRQAGGINTGELFF	TGTGCCAGCAGACAAGCGGGGGGTATTAACACCGGGGAGCTGTTTTTT
many	-	TRBV6-1	TRBJ1-2	CASSEWSGNYGYTF	TGTGCCAGCAGTGAATGGTCAGGGAACTATGGCTACACCTTC
-	-	TRBV19	TRBJ2-3	CASSMGFERSTDTQYF	TGTGCCAGTAGTATGGGCTTCGAGCGGAGCACAGATACGCAGTATTTT
-	TRBD1	TRBV3-1/TRBV3-2	TRBJ2-7	CASSQGTGVEQYF	TGTGCCAGCAGCCAAGGGACAGGGGTTGAGCAGTACTTC
-	TRBD1	TRBV28	TRBJ2-2	CASRPVDRDHGELFF	TGTGCCAGCAGACCAGTGGACAGGGATCACGGGGAGCTGTTTTTT
-	TRBD1	TRBV5-5	TRBJ1-1	CASSLERQGASEAFF	TGTGCCAGCAGCTTGGAGAGGCAGGGGGCGTCTGAAGCTTTCTTT
-	-	TRBV10-3	TRBJ1-1	CAISLGQGGTEAFF	TGTGCCATCAGCCTGGGACAAGGAGGCACTGAAGCTTTCTTT
once	-	TRBV18	TRBJ1-6	CASSPRVERNSPLHF	TGTGCCAGCTCACCCCGGGTGGAAAGGAATTCACCCCTCCACTTT
-	TRBD1	TRBV7-6	TRBJ2-3	CASSRGQGASDTQYF	TGTGCCAGCAGCAGGGGACAGGGGGCGTCGGATACGCAGTATTTT
-	-	TRBV2	TRBJ1-2	CASTYLAGRGYTF	TGTGCCAGCACCTACCTGGCGGGTAGGGGCTACACCTTC
-	-	TRBV6-5	TRBJ2-7	CASSRLEQYF	TGTGCCAGCAGTCGACTGGAGCAGTACTTC
-	-	TRBV6-5	TRBJ2-3	CASSRGTDTQYF	TGTGCCAGCAGCAGAGGGACAGATACGCAGTATTTT
-	TRBD1	TRBV5-1	TRBJ1-2	CASSLEPGQGYGYTF	TGCGCCAGCAGCTTGGAACCGGGACAGGGATATGGCTACACCTTC
-	TRBD1	TRBV5-1	TRBJ1-6	CASSPGQGNSPLHF	TGCGCCAGCAGCCCCGGACAGGGGAATTCACCCCTCCACTTT
once	-	TRBV5-1	TRBJ2-5	CASSPDPRKETQYF	TGCGCCAGCAGCCCCGACCCGAGGAAAGAGACCCAGTACTTC
-	TRBD2	TRBV6-5	TRBJ2-3	CASNSGGAGTDTQYF	TGTGCCAGTAATAGCGGGGGGGCGGGAACAGATACGCAGTATTTT
few	TRBD2	TRBV5-1	TRBJ2-7	CASSFTLAGGPRNEQYF	TGCGCCAGCAGCTTTACTTTAGCGGGAGGGCCCAGAAACGAGCAGTACTTC
once	TRBD2	TRBV5-4	TRBJ2-1	CASSSTSGGYNEQFF	TGTGCCAGCAGCTCCACTAGCGGGGGATACAATGAGCAGTTCTTC
-	TRBD2	TRBV7-3	TRBJ2-3	CASCPKRGVTDTQYF	TGTGCCAGCTGCCCGAAACGGGGGGTAACAGATACGCAGTATTTT
-	-	TRBV10-1	TRBJ1-4	CASSPGGAKLFF	TGCGCCAGCAGCCCGGGGGGGGCGAAACTGTTTTTT